Listed below are T cell receptor beta chains from one sample, sequenced in a study of T-cell memory formation after mild COVID-19. TCRdb recomputed calls from the 5' RACE reads with MiXCR, one row per CDR3 protein. The table includes 450,000 to 700,000 distinct CDR3 sequences, more than 15% detected once. The sequencing input was PBMCs or a T cell subset sorted from them (not recorded which). The receptors were gathered from an adult woman who had mild COVID-19 (a few samples of this study predate the infection). Cell type and time point are not known. Each CDR3 is given with its conserved first and last residue. A D gene is named only where the DNA matches it firmly. Only part of the rows carry a size: once, few, many, or a class if the clone is expanded.

CDR3nt,CDR3aa,d_gene,len,abundance,j_gene,v_gene
TGCAGTGCTAGCCCCCCTAGATCAGGCGGACACTATGGCTACACCTTC,CSASPPRSGGHYGYTF,NA,16,NA,TRBJ1-2,TRBV20-1
TGTGCCAGCAGCTTAGCGCTGGGTTTTGAAAACACCATATATTTT,CASSLALGFENTIYF,NA,15,few,TRBJ1-3,TRBV7-9
TGTGCCTGGGGGACAGGACTTTCCAATGAGCAGTTCTTC,CAWGTGLSNEQFF,TRBD1,13,few,TRBJ2-1,TRBV30
TGTGCCAGCAGCTTAGGGCGGATTATAGACACTGAAGCTTTCTTT,CASSLGRIIDTEAFF,NA,15,few,TRBJ1-1,TRBV7-2
TGTGCCAGCAGCCTGGAGGCAGGGCCTCTGTACGAGCAGTACTTC,CASSLEAGPLYEQYF,NA,15,few,TRBJ2-7,TRBV5-5
TGCGCCAGCAGCCGACAGATGGCTGAGACCCAGTACTTC,CASSRQMAETQYF,NA,13,NA,TRBJ2-5,TRBV5-1
TGTGCCAGCAGTTCGCTTCGAGCGGAGAATTACAATGAGCAGTTCTTC,CASSSLRAENYNEQFF,NA,16,NA,TRBJ2-1,TRBV27
TGTGCTAGTGGGCCTACCCCGGGACTAGCGGGAGAGTCCTACAATGAGCAGTTCTTC,CASGPTPGLAGESYNEQFF,TRBD2,19,NA,TRBJ2-1,TRBV12-5
TGCGCCAGCAGCCAGTCCGTCGATCAGCCCCAGCATTTT,CASSQSVDQPQHF,NA,13,NA,TRBJ1-5,TRBV4-3
TGTGCCAGCAGTTACACTCAGGTCAACACTGAAGCTTTCTTT,CASSYTQVNTEAFF,NA,14,few,TRBJ1-1,TRBV6-2/TRBV6-3
TGCAGCGTTACAGGGAGCCAAGAGACCCAGTACTTC,CSVTGSQETQYF,NA,12,few,TRBJ2-5,TRBV29-1
TGTGCCAGCAGTTTAGTCGCGAATCAGCCCCAGCATTTT,CASSLVANQPQHF,NA,13,NA,TRBJ1-5,TRBV12-3/TRBV12-4
TGTGCCAGCAGTTTCGGGGAAACCCACAATGAGCAGTTCTTC,CASSFGETHNEQFF,NA,14,few,TRBJ2-1,TRBV12-3/TRBV12-4
TGTGCCAACCAGCGGGGACGGAGCACAGATACGCAGTATTTT,CANQRGRSTDTQYF,TRBD2,14,NA,TRBJ2-3,TRBV6-1
TGTGCCAGCAGCTATAACCCGGGAGGCCGCCTAGGAGAGCAGTACTTC,CASSYNPGGRLGEQYF,TRBD2,16,few,TRBJ2-7,TRBV7-6
TGTGCCAGCAGCGTAGCGGTTGGGACAGGGGACGAAAAACTGTTTTTT,CASSVAVGTGDEKLFF,TRBD1,16,NA,TRBJ1-4,TRBV9
TGTGCCAGCAGCTCGGGACTAGCGGGAGGGCAAGATACGCAGTATTTT,CASSSGLAGGQDTQYF,TRBD2,16,few,TRBJ2-3,TRBV7-2
TGTGCCAGCAATAATGGGGGCACCTACGAGCAGTACTTC,CASNNGGTYEQYF,NA,13,NA,TRBJ2-7,TRBV6-5
TGTGCCAGCTCACTCGGACAGCGAATCGAGCAGTACTTC,CASSLGQRIEQYF,NA,13,few,TRBJ2-7,TRBV18
TGTGCCAGCAGCCAAGGAGGGGACGGCGATGAGCAGTTCTTC,CASSQGGDGDEQFF,NA,14,NA,TRBJ2-1,TRBV4-2
TGTGCCAGCAGCTTAGCGGCAGGACAGCCCAACACTGAAGCTTTCTTT,CASSLAAGQPNTEAFF,NA,16,few,TRBJ1-1,TRBV7-9
TGCGCCAGCAGCTCCGGGGAGGTGAACACCGGGGAGCTGTTTTTT,CASSSGEVNTGELFF,NA,15,NA,TRBJ2-2,TRBV5-1
TGCGCCAGCAGCCAAGCTCACCCCGGGGCACGGCGGAATACCGGGGAGCTGTTTTTT,CASSQAHPGARRNTGELFF,NA,19,many,TRBJ2-2,TRBV4-3
TGTGCCAGCAGGGGCGGACAGGGGGGATCCTACGAGCAGTACTTC,CASRGGQGGSYEQYF,TRBD1,15,NA,TRBJ2-7,TRBV6-5
TGTGCCAGCAGTTACAAGACAGGGAGGGCCGGGGAGCTGTTTTTT,CASSYKTGRAGELFF,NA,15,few,TRBJ2-2,TRBV6-5
TGCGCCAGCAGCCGAGGGGGAGATAACACTGAAGCTTTCTTT,CASSRGGDNTEAFF,NA,14,NA,TRBJ1-1,TRBV5-1
TGTGCCAGCAGCGTAGCGACAGGACTCTCCTACGAGCAGTACTTC,CASSVATGLSYEQYF,NA,15,NA,TRBJ2-7,TRBV9
TGTGCCACCAGCAGCCCCTCGTGGTCAGCCGCGGACACTGAAGCTTTCTTT,CATSSPSWSAADTEAFF,NA,17,few,TRBJ1-1,TRBV15
TGCAGCGTTGAAGAAGGACACCCACCCTACAATGAGCAGTTCTTC,CSVEEGHPPYNEQFF,NA,15,many,TRBJ2-1,TRBV29-1
TGTGCCAGCAGCGCGAAGACAGGGTTCGCTAATGAAAAACTGTTTTTT,CASSAKTGFANEKLFF,TRBD1,16,NA,TRBJ1-4,TRBV9
TGTGCCAGTATTTCGGGGGGCACTGAAGCTTTCTTT,CASISGGTEAFF,NA,12,NA,TRBJ1-1,TRBV19